This TCR beta chain came from a study of STAT3 mutations in large granular lymphocyte leukemia. Study details: 40% of treated T-LGLL patients showed hematologic response to immunosuppression.

Average productive template count per sample was about 40,773. Clones were sequenced by immunoSEQ multiplex PCR, and TCRdb holds only the in-frame ones, with some missing. The sample carries about 15,000 clones, roughly 91% recorded once. The trim removed 5 bases at V and 2 bases at J, leaving 8 bases unmatched. The CDR3 loop spans 15 amino acids. Germline V gives CDR1 MNHEY, CDR2 SVGAGI. Concerning this clone itself: The target antigen is unknown.

Study outcomes and limitations: TCR clonotype switching after therapy occurred in about 30% of the 18 patients. Variable sampling intervals and differing treatment regimens complicated linking therapy response to TCR clonal burden changes. In T-cell large granular lymphocyte leukemia, about half of patients showed multiple immunodominant subclonotypes.

The sample taken for sequencing was peripheral blood mononuclear cells. The gene calls are TRBV6-5 and TRBJ1-2, with 7 bases fitting TRBD1. The clonotype comes from a woman aged 45-65 years with T-cell large granular lymphocyte leukemia. Some clones in this sample may be carry-over from other donors' samples. The CDR3 region is CASSHDRASNYGYTF. CDR3 sequence (DNA): TGTGCCAGCAGTCACGACAGGGCTTCAAACTATGGCTACACCTTC.